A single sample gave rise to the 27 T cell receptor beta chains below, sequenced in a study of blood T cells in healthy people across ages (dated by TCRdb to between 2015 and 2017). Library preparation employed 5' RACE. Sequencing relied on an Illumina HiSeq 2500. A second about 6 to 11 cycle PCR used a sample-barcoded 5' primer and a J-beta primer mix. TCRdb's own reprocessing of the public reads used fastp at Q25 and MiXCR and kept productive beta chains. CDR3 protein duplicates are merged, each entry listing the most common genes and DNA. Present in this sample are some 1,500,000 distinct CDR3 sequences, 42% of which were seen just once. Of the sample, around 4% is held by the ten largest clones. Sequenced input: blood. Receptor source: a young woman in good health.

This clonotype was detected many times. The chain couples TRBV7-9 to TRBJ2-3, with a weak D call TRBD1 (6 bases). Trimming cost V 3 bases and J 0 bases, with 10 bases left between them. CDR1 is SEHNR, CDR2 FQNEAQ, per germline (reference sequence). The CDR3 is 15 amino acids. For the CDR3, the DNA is TGTGCCAGCAGCTTGGGACATCCTAGCACAGATACGCAGTATTTT. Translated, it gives CASSLGHPSTDTQYF.

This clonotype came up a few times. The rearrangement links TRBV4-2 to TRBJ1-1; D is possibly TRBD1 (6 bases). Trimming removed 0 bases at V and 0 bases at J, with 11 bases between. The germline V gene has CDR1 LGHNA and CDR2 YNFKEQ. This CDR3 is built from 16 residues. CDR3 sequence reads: CASSQDRQAMNTEAFF. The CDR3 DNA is TGTGCCAGCAGCCAAGATCGACAGGCCATGAACACTGAAGCTTTCTTT.

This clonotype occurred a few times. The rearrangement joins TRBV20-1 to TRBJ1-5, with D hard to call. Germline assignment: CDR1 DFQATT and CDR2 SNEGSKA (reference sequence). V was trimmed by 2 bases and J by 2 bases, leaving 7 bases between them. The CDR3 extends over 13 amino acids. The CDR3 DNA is TGCAGTGCTAGACCTCGGGGCAATCAGCCCCAGCATTTT. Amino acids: CSARPRGNQPQHF.

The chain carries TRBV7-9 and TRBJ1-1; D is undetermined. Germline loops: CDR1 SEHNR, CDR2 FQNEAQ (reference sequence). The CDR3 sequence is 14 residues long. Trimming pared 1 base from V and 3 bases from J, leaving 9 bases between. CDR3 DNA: TGTGCCAGCAGCTTAGGTTCTCGTTACACTGAAGCTTTCTTT. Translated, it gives CASSLGSRYTEAFF.

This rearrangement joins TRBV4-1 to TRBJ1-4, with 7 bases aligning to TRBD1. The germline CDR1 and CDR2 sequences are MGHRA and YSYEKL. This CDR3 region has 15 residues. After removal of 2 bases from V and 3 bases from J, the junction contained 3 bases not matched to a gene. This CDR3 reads CASSQPGQSNEKLFF. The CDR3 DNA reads TGCGCCAGCAGCCAACCGGGACAGTCTAATGAAAAACTGTTTTTT.

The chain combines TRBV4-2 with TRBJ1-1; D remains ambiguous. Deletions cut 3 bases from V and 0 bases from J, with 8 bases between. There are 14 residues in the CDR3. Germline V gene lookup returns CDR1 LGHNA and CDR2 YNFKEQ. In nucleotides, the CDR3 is TGTGCCAGCAGCCACGCGCAGATGAACACTGAAGCTTTCTTT. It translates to CASSHAQMNTEAFF.

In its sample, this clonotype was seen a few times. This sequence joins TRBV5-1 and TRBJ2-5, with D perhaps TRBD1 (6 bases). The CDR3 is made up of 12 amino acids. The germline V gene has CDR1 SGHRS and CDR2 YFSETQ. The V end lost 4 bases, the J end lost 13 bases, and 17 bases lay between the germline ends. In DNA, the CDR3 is TGCGCCAGCAGCAGCGACAGGCCTCCTGGGTACTTC. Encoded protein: CASSSDRPPGYF.

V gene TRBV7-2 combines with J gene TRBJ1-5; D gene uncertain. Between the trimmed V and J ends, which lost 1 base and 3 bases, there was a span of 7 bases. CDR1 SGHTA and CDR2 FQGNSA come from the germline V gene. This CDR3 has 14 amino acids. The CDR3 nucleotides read TGTGCCAGCAGCTTAGATGCGATCAATCAGCCCCAGCATTTT. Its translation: CASSLDAINQPQHF.

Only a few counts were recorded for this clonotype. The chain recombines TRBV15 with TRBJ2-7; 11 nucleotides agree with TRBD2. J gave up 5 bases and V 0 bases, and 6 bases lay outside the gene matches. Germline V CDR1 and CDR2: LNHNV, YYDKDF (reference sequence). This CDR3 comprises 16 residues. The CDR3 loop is CATSRDKLAGVHEQYF. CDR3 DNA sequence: TGTGCCACCAGCAGAGATAAACTAGCGGGAGTCCACGAGCAGTACTTC.

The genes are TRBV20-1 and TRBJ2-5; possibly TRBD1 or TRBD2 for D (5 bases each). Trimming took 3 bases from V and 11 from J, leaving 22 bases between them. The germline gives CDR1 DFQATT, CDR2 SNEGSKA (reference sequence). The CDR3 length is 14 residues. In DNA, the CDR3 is TGCAGTGCTAGGAGGGGAGTTTCGTACAATGAGCAGTACTTC. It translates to CSARRGVSYNEQYF.

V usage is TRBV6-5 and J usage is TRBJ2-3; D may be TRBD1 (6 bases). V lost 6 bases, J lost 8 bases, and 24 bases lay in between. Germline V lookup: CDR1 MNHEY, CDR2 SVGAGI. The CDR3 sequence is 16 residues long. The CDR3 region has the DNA TGTGCCAGCAGACCCCAGGACAGTGTTTTCGCTGTTACGCAGTATTTT. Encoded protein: CASRPQDSVFAVTQYF.

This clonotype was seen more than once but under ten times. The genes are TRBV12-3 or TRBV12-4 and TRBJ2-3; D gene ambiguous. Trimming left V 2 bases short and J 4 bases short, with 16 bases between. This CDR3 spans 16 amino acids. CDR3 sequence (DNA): TGTGCCAGCAGTTTAATCTTCCAGATTGGGCCAGATACGCAGTATTTT. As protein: CASSLIFQIGPDTQYF.

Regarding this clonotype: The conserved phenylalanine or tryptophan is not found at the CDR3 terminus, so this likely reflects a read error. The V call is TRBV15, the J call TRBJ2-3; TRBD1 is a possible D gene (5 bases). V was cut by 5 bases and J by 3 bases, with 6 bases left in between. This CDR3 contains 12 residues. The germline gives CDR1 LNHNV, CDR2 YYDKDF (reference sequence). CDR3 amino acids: CATSAGTDTQYL. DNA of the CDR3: TGTGCCACCAGCGCAGGGACAGATACGCAGTATTTA.

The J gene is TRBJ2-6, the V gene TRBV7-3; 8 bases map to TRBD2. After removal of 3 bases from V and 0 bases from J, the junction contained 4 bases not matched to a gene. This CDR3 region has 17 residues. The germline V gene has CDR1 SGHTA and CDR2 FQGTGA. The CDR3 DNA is TGTGCCAGCAGCTTTAGCGGGATGGGCTCTGGGGCCAACGTCCTGACTTTC. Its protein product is CASSFSGMGSGANVLTF.

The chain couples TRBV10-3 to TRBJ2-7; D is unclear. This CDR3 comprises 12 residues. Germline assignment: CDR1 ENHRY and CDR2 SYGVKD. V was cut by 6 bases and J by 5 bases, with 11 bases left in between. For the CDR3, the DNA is TGTGCCATCAGGGATTTGGAAAACGAGCAGTACTTC. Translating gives CAIRDLENEQYF.

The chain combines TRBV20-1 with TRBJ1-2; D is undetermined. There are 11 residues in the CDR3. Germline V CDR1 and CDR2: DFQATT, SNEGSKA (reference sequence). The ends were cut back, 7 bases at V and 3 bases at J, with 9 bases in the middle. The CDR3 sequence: CSGNSHYGYTF. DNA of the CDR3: TGCAGTGGTAACAGCCACTATGGCTACACCTTC.

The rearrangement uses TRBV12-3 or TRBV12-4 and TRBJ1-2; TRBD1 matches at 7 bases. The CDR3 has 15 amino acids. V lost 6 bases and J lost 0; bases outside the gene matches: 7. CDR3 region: CASSQGGRTNYGYTF. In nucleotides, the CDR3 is TGTGCCAGCAGCCAGGGGGGCAGAACTAACTATGGCTACACCTTC.

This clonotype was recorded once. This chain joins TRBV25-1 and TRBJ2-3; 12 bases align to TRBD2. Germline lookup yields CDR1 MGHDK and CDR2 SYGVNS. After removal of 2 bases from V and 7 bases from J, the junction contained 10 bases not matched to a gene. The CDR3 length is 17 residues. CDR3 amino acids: CASSEGHLAGGIHTQYF. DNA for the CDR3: TGTGCCAGCAGTGAAGGCCATCTAGCGGGGGGGATCCATACGCAGTATTTT.

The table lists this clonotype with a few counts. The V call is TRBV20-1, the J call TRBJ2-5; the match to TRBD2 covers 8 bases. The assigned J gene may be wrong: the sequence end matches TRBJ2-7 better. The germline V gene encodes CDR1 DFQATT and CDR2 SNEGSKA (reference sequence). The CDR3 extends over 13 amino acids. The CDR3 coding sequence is TGCAGTGCTCTACGGGGGGGATTCTCCGAGCAGTACTTC. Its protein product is CSALRGGFSEQYF.

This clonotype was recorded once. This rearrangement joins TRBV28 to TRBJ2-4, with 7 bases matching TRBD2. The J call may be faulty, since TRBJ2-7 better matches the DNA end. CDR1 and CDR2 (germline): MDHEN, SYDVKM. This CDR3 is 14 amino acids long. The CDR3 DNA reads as TGTGCCGGCCTAGGGACTACCATCTCCTACGAGCAGTACTTC. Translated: CAGLGTTISYEQYF.

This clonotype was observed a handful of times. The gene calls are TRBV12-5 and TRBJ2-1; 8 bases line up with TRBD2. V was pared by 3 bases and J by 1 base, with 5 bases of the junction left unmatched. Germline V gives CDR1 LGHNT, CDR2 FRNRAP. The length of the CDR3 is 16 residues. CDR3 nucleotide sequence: TGTGCTAGTGGTTTAGGGCGGGGGGTTTCCTACAATGAGCAGTTCTTC. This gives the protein CASGLGRGVSYNEQFF.

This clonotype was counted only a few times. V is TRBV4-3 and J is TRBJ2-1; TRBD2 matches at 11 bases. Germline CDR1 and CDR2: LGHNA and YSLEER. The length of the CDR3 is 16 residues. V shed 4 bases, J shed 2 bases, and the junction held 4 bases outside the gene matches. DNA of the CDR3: TGCGCCAGCAGCCCGGTTAGCGGGGGGGCCTACAATGAGCAGTTCTTC. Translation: CASSPVSGGAYNEQFF.

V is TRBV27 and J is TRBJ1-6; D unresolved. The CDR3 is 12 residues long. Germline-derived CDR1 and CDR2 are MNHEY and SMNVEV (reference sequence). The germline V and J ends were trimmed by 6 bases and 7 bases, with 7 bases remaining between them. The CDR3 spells CASRNGNSPLHF. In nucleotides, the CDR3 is TGTGCCAGCAGAAACGGGAATTCACCCCTCCACTTT.

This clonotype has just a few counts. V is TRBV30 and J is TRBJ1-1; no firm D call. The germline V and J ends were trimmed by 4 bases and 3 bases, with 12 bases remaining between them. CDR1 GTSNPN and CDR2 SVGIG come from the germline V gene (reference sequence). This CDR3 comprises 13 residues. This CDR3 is CAWKGRKDTEAFF. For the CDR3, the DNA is TGTGCCTGGAAAGGCAGGAAGGACACTGAAGCTTTCTTT.

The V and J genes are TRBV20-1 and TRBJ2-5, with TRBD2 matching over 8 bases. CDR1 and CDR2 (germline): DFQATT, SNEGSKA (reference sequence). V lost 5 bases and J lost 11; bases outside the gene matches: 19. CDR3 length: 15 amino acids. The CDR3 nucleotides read TGCAGTGCTGGAATCAATAGCGGGGCGTACAATGAGCAGTACTTC. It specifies CSAGINSGAYNEQYF.

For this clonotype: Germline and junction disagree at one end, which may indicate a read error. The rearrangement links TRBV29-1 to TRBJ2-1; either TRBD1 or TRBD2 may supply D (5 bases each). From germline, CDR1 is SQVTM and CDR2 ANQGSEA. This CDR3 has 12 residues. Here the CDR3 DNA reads TGCAGCGTTGGAGGGGTTTACAATGGGCAGTTCTTC. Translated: CSVGGVYNGQFF.

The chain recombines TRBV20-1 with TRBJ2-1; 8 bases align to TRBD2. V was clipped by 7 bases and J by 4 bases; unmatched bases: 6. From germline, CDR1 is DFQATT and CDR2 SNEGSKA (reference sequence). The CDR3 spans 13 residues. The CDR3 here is CSGLAGGYNEQFF. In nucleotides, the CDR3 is TGCAGTGGGTTGGCGGGGGGTTACAATGAGCAGTTCTTC.